The subject of this entry is one T cell receptor beta chain. Its antigen remains unknown. Naive CD8 isolation took CD45RO-negative cells positively selected for CCR7 and excluded terminally differentiated effector memory CD45RA+ cells. The data were obtained in a study of shared clonotypes between healthy human individuals. Turning to the study itself: Aged between 18 and 49, the donors were two women and three men.

Repertoires were generated with immunoSEQ multiplex PCR, while TCRdb's copy carries only in-frame clones and drops some. Of roughly 2.1 million clones listed, 85% to 95% are singletons. Germline assignment: CDR1 MNHNS and CDR2 SASEGT. The CDR3 covers 14 residues. V lost 8 bases and J lost 9; bases outside the gene matches: 15. The study, taken as a whole, reports: Even with large depth, rarefaction showed that sorted-subset sequencing was incomplete.

The receptor's source is a man in his late teens or twenties in good health. Some clones in this sample may be carry-over from other donors' samples. Sequencing was done on a sample of naive CD8+ T cells from PBMCs. The chain has TRBV6-1 and TRBJ2-5; 7 bases line up with TRBD1. The CDR3 coding sequence is TGTGCCAGCCCACTAGGACAGGAGCTCCCCCCCCAGTACTTC. As protein: CASPLGQELPPQYF.